The 24 T cell receptor beta chains given below trace back to one sample, sequenced in a study of shared clonotypes between healthy human individuals. Profiling relied on immunoSEQ multiplex PCR, and the TCRdb table lists in-frame clones only, not all of them. The table shows around 430,000 clones, with 70% to 80% occurring only once. Material: PBMCs. Receptors originate from a woman aged 40-49 years in good health. Some clones in this sample may be carry-over from other donors' samples.

This clone was recorded only once. The J gene is TRBJ1-2, the V gene TRBV6-1; TRBD1 agrees at 8 bases. With V trimmed by 1 base and J by 4 bases, 5 bases remained unmatched. This CDR3 is built from 15 residues. Germline-derived CDR1 and CDR2 are MNHNS and SASEGT. This chain's CDR3 is CASSEGRGRIYGYTF. The CDR3 DNA sequence: TGTGCCAGCAGTGAAGGCAGGGGGCGGATCTATGGCTACACCTTC.

This rearrangement joins TRBV9 to TRBJ2-5; 7 bases align to TRBD1. V shed 4 bases and J 0 bases; nucleotides not matched to a gene: 9. The CDR3 extends over 16 amino acids. Germline CDR1 is SGDLS and CDR2 is YYNGEE. The CDR3 bases are TGTGCCAGCAGCCCTCGACAGGGAACGTACCAAGAGACCCAGTACTTC. This sequence encodes CASSPRQGTYQETQYF. The variable domain in full, with the rest retrieved from reference TRBV9 and TRBJ2-5, is DSGVTQTPKHLITATGQRVTLRCSPRSGDLSVYWYQQSLDQGLQFLIQYYNGEERAKGNILERFSAQQFPDLHSELNLSSLELGDSALYFCASSPRQGTYQETQYFGPGTRLLVL.

V usage is TRBV7-3 and J usage is TRBJ2-3; possible D gene TRBD1, 5 bases. CDR1 and CDR2 from the germline V gene are SGHTA and FQGTGA. Trimming cost V 2 bases and J 4 bases, with 7 bases left between them. The CDR3 is 13 amino acids. Here the CDR3 DNA reads TGTGCCAGCAGCTTAGTAGGGGCAGATACGCAGTATTTT. Its protein product is CASSLVGADTQYF.

DNA for the CDR3: TGTGCCAGCAGCTTTTGGGCTGGGGCGGGAGTTGAGCAGTTCTTC. It yields the protein CASSFWAGAGVEQFF. V usage is TRBV7-3 and J usage is TRBJ2-1, with 7 bases fitting TRBD2. The germline V gene encodes CDR1 SGHTA and CDR2 FQGTGA. The CDR3 consists of 15 residues. V dropped 3 bases and J dropped 9; count of bases not matched to a gene: 11.

The rearrangement uses TRBV11-2 and TRBJ2-5; 8 nucleotides line up with TRBD2. After removal of 0 bases from V and 1 base from J, the junction contained 7 bases not matched to a gene. Germline V lookup: CDR1 SGHAT, CDR2 FQNNGV. The CDR3 is made up of 17 amino acids. CDR3 amino acids: CASSLDLGLAGQETQYF. CDR3 DNA: TGTGCCAGCAGCTTAGATCTCGGGCTAGCGGGCCAAGAGACCCAGTACTTC.

V and J are TRBV5-1 and TRBJ2-1; 14 nucleotides align to TRBD2. V shed 2 bases and J 6 bases; nucleotides not matched to a gene: 10. Germline CDR1 and CDR2: SGHRS and YFSETQ. The CDR3 contains 18 residues. CDR3 protein: CASSFRLAGGPVRNEQFF. As DNA, the CDR3 is TGCGCCAGCAGCTTTCGACTAGCGGGAGGGCCAGTTCGCAATGAGCAGTTCTTC.

This clone has more than one count but fewer than ten. The V and J genes are TRBV19 and TRBJ2-7; 9 positions match TRBD2. There are 15 residues in the CDR3. Germline V gives CDR1 LNHDA, CDR2 SQIVND (reference sequence). Unmatched junction bases numbered 7, after V lost 7 bases and J lost 0 bases. For the CDR3, the DNA is TGTGCCAGTAAACCTCTAGCGGGGAGCTCCTACGAGCAGTACTTC. This codes for CASKPLAGSSYEQYF. Using reference TRBV19 and TRBJ2-7 for the parts outside the CDR3, the full variable domain is DGGITQSPKYLFRKEGQNVTLSCEQNLNHDAMYWYRQDPGQGLRLIYYSQIVNDFQKGDIAEGYSVSREKKESFPLTVTSAQKNPTAFYLCASKPLAGSSYEQYFGPGTRLTVT.

V usage is TRBV10-3 and J usage is TRBJ2-5; tentatively, D is TRBD1 or TRBD2 (6 bases each). The germline V and J ends were trimmed by 3 bases and 2 bases, with 13 bases remaining between them. Germline CDR1 is ENHRY and CDR2 is SYGVKD. This CDR3 is built from 15 residues. DNA of the CDR3: TGTGCCATCAGTGATCGGGGGCCGGGGCAAGAGACCCAGTACTTC. This translates into CAISDRGPGQETQYF.

Remarks on this clone: A much larger clone differs by one base, so this may be a read error. This CDR3 fails to terminate in the conserved phenylalanine or tryptophan, so it likely reflects a read error. The chain recombines TRBV29-1 with TRBJ1-1; D call uncertain. The germline V and J ends were trimmed by 1 base and 0 bases, with 6 bases remaining between them. The CDR3 totals 13 residues. CDR1 and CDR2 from the germline V gene are SQVTM and ANQGSEA. CDR3 nucleotides: TGCAGCGTTGAAGCTAGACTGAACACTGAAGCTTTCTCT. Translating gives CSVEARLNTEAFS.

V gene TRBV7-8 combines with J gene TRBJ2-7; 7 bases fit TRBD1. The CDR3 extends over 13 amino acids. Germline assignment: CDR1 SGHVS and CDR2 FQNEAQ. Trimming took 4 bases from V and 0 from J; bases not matched to a gene: 0. The CDR3 nucleotides read TGTGCCAGCAGCTGGGACAGCTCCTACGAGCAGTACTTC. It encodes CASSWDSSYEQYF.

This chain connects TRBV27 to TRBJ2-1; D might be TRBD1 or TRBD2, each matching 5 bases. Trimming stripped 5 bases from V and 4 bases from J, with 15 bases between. Germline CDR1 reads MNHEY; CDR2 reads SMNVEV (reference sequence). CDR3 length equals 15 residues. The CDR3 reads CASSPRDPQYNEQFF. CDR3 coding DNA: TGTGCCAGCAGTCCCAGGGACCCCCAGTACAATGAGCAGTTCTTC.

V usage is TRBV14 and J usage is TRBJ2-5, with 8 positions matching TRBD2. Germline values: CDR1 SGHDN, CDR2 FVKESK. V was clipped by 7 bases and J by 6 bases; unmatched bases: 13. The CDR3 is 15 residues long. CDR3 sequence reads: CASTPGREGPKTQYF. DNA of the CDR3: TGTGCCAGCACCCCCGGGAGGGAAGGGCCTAAGACCCAGTACTTC.

The genes are TRBV18 and TRBJ1-1, with 9 bases aligning to TRBD1. From germline, CDR1 is KGHSH and CDR2 LQKENI. The CDR3 consists of 15 residues. V was pared by 4 bases and J by 2 bases, with 5 bases of the junction left unmatched. The CDR3 sequence is CASSRDREGNTEAFF. CDR3 DNA: TGTGCCAGCTCACGGGACAGGGAGGGAAACACTGAAGCTTTCTTT.

The chain has TRBV6-5 and TRBJ2-7; D remains unclear. Trimming shortened V by 2 bases and J by 0 bases, and 5 bases separated the two germline ends. The CDR3 contains 13 residues. Germline values: CDR1 MNHEY, CDR2 SVGAGI. The CDR3 sequence: CASSYDVSYEQYF. The CDR3 region has the DNA TGTGCCAGCAGTTACGACGTCTCCTACGAGCAGTACTTC.

The gene calls are TRBV9 and TRBJ2-3, with a tentative D call TRBD2 (6 bases). The CDR3 length is 16 residues. V was trimmed by 3 bases and J by 4 bases, leaving 18 bases between them. The germline V gene encodes CDR1 SGDLS and CDR2 YYNGEE. CDR3 in DNA: TGTGCCAGCAGCGCCTTAGGACACGGCGGGGCAGATACGCAGTATTTT. Its translation: CASSALGHGGADTQYF.

This clone has more than one count but fewer than ten. In the same sample, other DNA sequences code for this CDR3. The rearrangement joins TRBV5-4 to TRBJ2-2; 7 positions agree with TRBD1. This CDR3 contains 15 residues. Trimming at V came to 0 bases and at J to 2 bases, leaving 1 base not matched to a gene. Germline lookup yields CDR1 SGHNT and CDR2 YYREEE (reference sequence). CDR3 sequence reads: CASSLGQGNTGELFF. Written as DNA, the CDR3 is TGTGCCAGCAGCTTGGGACAGGGAAACACCGGGGAGCTGTTTTTT.

In its sample, this clone was seen a few times. The chain employs TRBV5-1 and TRBJ2-1; TRBD2 matches 14 bases. Losses at the gene ends were 4 bases for V and 8 bases for J; bases not matched to a gene: 5. The CDR3 is 15 residues long. Germline assignment: CDR1 SGHRS and CDR2 YFSETQ. The CDR3 is CASSQGTSGRYEQFF. In DNA form, the CDR3 reads TGCGCCAGCAGCCAAGGGACTAGCGGGAGATATGAGCAGTTCTTC.

Comment on this clone: This sample includes further DNA sequences coding for the same CDR3. The chain is built from TRBV5-1 and TRBJ1-5; D is undetermined. Germline CDR1 SGHRS, CDR2 YFSETQ. The V gene lost 0 bases and the J gene lost 6 bases, with 7 bases spanning the gap. There are 13 residues in the CDR3. Here the CDR3 DNA reads TGCGCCAGCAGCTTGGGAGTTGGTCAGCCCCAGCATTTT. As protein: CASSLGVGQPQHF.

The chain recombines TRBV6-1 with TRBJ2-7, with 11 bases aligning to TRBD1. The CDR3 is 14 amino acids. The germline gives CDR1 MNHNS, CDR2 SASEGT. V dropped 7 bases and J dropped 9; count of bases not matched to a gene: 11. DNA of the CDR3: TGTGCCAGCACTGGACAGGGGGCGCAAGTCGGGCAGTACTTC. Residues: CASTGQGAQVGQYF.

This chain uses TRBV5-1 with TRBJ1-3, with unresolved D. Germline V gene lookup returns CDR1 SGHRS and CDR2 YFSETQ. Trimming took 0 bases from V and 2 from J, leaving 12 bases between them. The CDR3 has 16 amino acids. CDR3 nucleotide sequence: TGCGCCAGCAGCTTGGAGGACGCGTTCGCTGGAAACACCATATATTTT. Translation gives CASSLEDAFAGNTIYF.

V gene TRBV5-1 combines with J gene TRBJ1-6, with D unresolved. There are 14 residues in the CDR3. Germline loops: CDR1 SGHRS, CDR2 YFSETQ. V shed 0 bases and J shed 6 bases, with 7 bases lying between them. CDR3 residues: CASSLEVPNSPLHF. For the CDR3, the DNA is TGCGCCAGCAGCTTGGAGGTACCTAATTCACCCCTCCACTTT.

The J gene is TRBJ2-2, the V gene TRBV27; 8 nucleotides line up with TRBD1. The CDR3 length is 14 residues. CDR1 and CDR2 from the germline V gene are MNHEY and SMNVEV (reference sequence). The V segment lost 8 bases and the J segment 7 bases; nucleotides outside the gene matches: 9. The CDR3 DNA reads as TGTGCCAGCTGGCGACAGGGGAGTGGCGGGGAGCTGTTTTTT. Translating gives CASWRQGSGGELFF.

A word on this clone: This probably arose from a read error, given a far larger clone one base away. The sample holds other DNA sequences that translate to the same CDR3. The chain carries TRBV15 and TRBJ2-7; the D gene is possibly TRBD1 (5 bases). The germline CDR1 and CDR2 sequences are LNHNV and YYDKDF (reference sequence). The CDR3 is 17 residues long. Deletions cut 0 bases from V and 2 bases from J, with 17 bases between. The CDR3 DNA is TGTGCCACCAGCAGAGATCTCATCGGACAAGGGACCTACGAGCAGTACTTC. It translates to CATSRDLIGQGTYEQYF.

The chain recombines TRBV6-5 with TRBJ2-5; tentatively, D is TRBD1 (5 bases). The CDR3 extends over 13 amino acids. Looked up from germline, CDR1 is MNHEY and CDR2 is SVGAGI. Trimming removed 5 bases at V and 5 bases at J, with 12 bases between. CDR3 protein: CASSSQGRETQYF. The CDR3 DNA reads as TGTGCCAGCAGTAGTCAGGGTAGGGAGACCCAGTACTTC.